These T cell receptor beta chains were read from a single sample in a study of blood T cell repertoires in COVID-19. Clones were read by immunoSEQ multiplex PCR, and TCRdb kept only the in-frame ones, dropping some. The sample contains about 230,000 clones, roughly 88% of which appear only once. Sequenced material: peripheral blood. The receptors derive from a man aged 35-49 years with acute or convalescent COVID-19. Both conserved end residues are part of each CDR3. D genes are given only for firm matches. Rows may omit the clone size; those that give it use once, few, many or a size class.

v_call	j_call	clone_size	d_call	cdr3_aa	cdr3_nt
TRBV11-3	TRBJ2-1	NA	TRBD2	CASSNTAGGSEQFF	TGTGCCAGCAGCAATACAGCGGGAGGTAGTGAGCAGTTCTTC
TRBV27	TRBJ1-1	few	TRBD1	CASSLWDLRTGGEDTEAFF	TGTGCCAGCAGTTTATGGGACCTGAGAACAGGGGGCGAGGACACTGAAGCTTTCTTT
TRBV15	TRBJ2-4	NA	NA	CATSRERGIPLAPSVAKNIQYF	TGTGCCACCAGCCGAGAGAGGGGGATTCCTCTAGCACCGAGCGTAGCCAAAAACATTCAGTACTTC
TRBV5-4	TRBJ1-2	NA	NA	CASSLIEVGASGYTF	TGTGCCAGCAGCCTAATCGAGGTGGGGGCCTCTGGCTACACCTTC
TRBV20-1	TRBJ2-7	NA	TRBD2	CSASRPGLSYEQYF	TGCAGTGCTAGTCGCCCGGGACTATCCTACGAGCAGTACTTC
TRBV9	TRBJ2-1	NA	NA	CASSPRPGGGQKFF	TGTGCCAGCAGCCCTCGTCCGGGGGGGGGACAGAAGTTCTTC
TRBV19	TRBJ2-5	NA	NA	CASSISLSETQYF	TGTGCCAGTAGTATATCACTGTCGGAGACCCAGTACTTC
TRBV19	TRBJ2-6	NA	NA	CASSTVSGANVLTF	TGTGCCAGTAGTACCGTCTCTGGGGCCAACGTCCTGACTTTC
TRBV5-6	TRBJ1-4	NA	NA	CASSLGPPPAGEKLFF	TGTGCCAGCAGCTTGGGACCGCCCCCGGCGGGTGAAAAACTGTTTTTT
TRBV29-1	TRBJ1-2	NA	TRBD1	CSVVRQGNYGYTF	TGCAGCGTTGTAAGACAGGGTAACTATGGCTACACCTTC
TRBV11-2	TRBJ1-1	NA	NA	CASSLAGLPDTEAFF	TGTGCCAGCAGCTTAGCGGGACTCCCAGACACTGAAGCTTTCTTT
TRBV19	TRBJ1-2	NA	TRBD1	CASSSGQDTPGYTF	TGTGCCAGTAGTTCGGGACAGGATACTCCTGGCTACACCTTC
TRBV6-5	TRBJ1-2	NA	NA	CASSSDRTNYGYTF	TGTGCCAGCAGTTCGGACAGAACTAACTATGGCTACACCTTC
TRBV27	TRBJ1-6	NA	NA	CASSLSGAGINSPLHF	TGTGCCAGCAGTTTATCGGGAGCCGGAATAAATTCACCCCTCCACTTT
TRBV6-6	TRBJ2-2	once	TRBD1	CASSYPGQGSGELFF	TGTGCCAGCAGTTATCCGGGACAGGGGTCCGGGGAGCTGTTTTTT
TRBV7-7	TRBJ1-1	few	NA	CASSLGENTEAFF	TGTGCCAGCAGCTTAGGAGAGAACACTGAAGCTTTCTTT
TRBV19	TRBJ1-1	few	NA	CASSVSLDTEAFF	TGTGCCAGTAGTGTATCGTTAGACACTGAAGCTTTCTTT
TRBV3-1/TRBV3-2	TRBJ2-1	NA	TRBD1	CASSPRDRGNEQFF	TGTGCCAGCAGCCCCCGGGACAGGGGTAATGAGCAGTTCTTC
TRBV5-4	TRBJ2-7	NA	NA	CASSLELGHRSSYEQYF	TGTGCCAGCAGCTTGGAATTAGGACACCGGAGCTCCTACGAGCAGTACTTC
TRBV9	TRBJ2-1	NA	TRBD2	CASSVGLAGGRTYNEQFF	TGTGCCAGCAGCGTAGGGTTAGCGGGAGGGCGGACCTACAATGAGCAGTTCTTC
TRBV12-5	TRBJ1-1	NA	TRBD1	CASGLDRDGTEAFF	TGTGCTAGTGGCCTAGACAGGGACGGAACTGAAGCTTTCTTT
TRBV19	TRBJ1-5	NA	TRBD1	CASSTPGQGPGQPQHF	TGTGCCAGTAGTACTCCCGGACAGGGCCCGGGTCAGCCCCAGCATTTT
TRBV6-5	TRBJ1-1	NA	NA	CASSHLDSEAFF	TGTGCCAGCAGTCATTTGGACAGTGAAGCTTTCTTT
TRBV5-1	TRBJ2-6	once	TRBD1	CASSVQGQFGSGANVLTF	TGCGCCAGCAGCGTACAGGGACAGTTCGGCTCTGGGGCCAACGTCCTGACTTTC
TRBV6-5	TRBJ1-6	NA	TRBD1	CASSYYDGTGRSPLHF	TGTGCCAGCAGTTACTACGACGGGACAGGGAGGTCACCCCTCCACTTT
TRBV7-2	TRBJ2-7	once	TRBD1	CASSSPTGGGEQYF	TGTGCCAGCAGCTCACCGACAGGGGGTGGTGAGCAGTACTTC
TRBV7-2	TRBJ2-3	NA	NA	CASSLAVEGRGTDTQYF	TGTGCCAGCAGCTTAGCGGTAGAGGGAAGAGGGACAGATACGCAGTATTTT
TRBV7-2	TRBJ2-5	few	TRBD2	CASSITGGETQYF	TGTGCCAGCAGCATAACGGGGGGAGAGACCCAGTACTTC
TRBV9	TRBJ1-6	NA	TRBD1	CASSVGTGAYNSPLHF	TGTGCCAGCAGCGTGGGAACAGGGGCCTATAATTCACCCCTCCACTTT
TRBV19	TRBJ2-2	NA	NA	CASRYSGANTGELFF	TGTGCCAGTAGATATAGCGGAGCGAACACCGGGGAGCTGTTTTTT
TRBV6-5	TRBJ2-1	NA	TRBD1	CASSYGTGDGLFF	TGTGCCAGCAGTTATGGGACAGGGGACGGGTTGTTCTTC
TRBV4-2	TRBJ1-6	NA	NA	CASSQWQGINSPLHF	TGTGCCAGCAGCCAGTGGCAGGGGATTAATTCACCCCTCCACTTT
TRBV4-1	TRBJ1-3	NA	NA	CASSQGDRQTRGGNTIYF	TGCGCCAGCAGCCAAGGCGATAGACAGACCCGAGGAGGAAACACCATATATTTT
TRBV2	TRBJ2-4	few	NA	CASSDVFLAKNIQYF	TGTGCCAGCAGTGATGTGTTTCTAGCCAAAAACATTCAGTACTTC
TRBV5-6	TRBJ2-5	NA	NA	CASSLRETQYF	TGTGCCAGCAGCTTGCGAGAGACCCAGTACTTC
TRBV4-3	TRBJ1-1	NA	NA	CASSQDQHPYTEAFF	TGCGCCAGCAGCCAAGATCAACACCCCTACACTGAAGCTTTCTTT
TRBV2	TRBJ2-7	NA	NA	CASSSGRTSYEQYF	TGTGCCAGCAGTAGCGGGCGGACCTCCTACGAGCAGTACTTC
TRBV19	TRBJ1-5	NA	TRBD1	CASREWTGGFQPQHF	TGTGCCAGTAGAGAATGGACAGGGGGCTTTCAGCCCCAGCATTTT
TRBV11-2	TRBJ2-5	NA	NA	CASSLAFRETQYF	TGTGCCAGCAGCTTAGCTTTCAGGGAGACCCAGTACTTC
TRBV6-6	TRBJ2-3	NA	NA	CASSLEIDTQYF	TGTGCCAGCAGTTTAGAGATAGATACGCAGTATTTT
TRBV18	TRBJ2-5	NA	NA	CASTAGDMETQYF	TGTGCCAGCACGGCAGGGGATATGGAGACCCAGTACTTC
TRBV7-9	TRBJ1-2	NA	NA	CASSSTVAYTF	TGTGCCAGCAGCTCGACAGTAGCCTACACCTTC
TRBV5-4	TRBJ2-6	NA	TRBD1	CASSAGTGLFVRANVLTF	TGTGCCAGCAGCGCCGGGACAGGGCTGTTTGTTAGGGCCAACGTCCTGACTTTC
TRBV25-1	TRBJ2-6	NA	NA	CASSPRGVSGANVLTF	TGTGCCAGCAGTCCACGAGGAGTCTCTGGGGCCAACGTCCTGACTTTC
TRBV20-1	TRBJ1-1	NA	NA	CSASKRSARDTEAFF	TGCAGTGCTAGTAAGCGGTCTGCGCGTGACACTGAAGCTTTCTTT
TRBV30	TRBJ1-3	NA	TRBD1	CAWSARRTGVGNTIYF	TGTGCCTGGAGTGCTCGAAGGACAGGGGTGGGAAACACCATATATTTT
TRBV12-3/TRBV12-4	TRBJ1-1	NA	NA	CATLGAGTSEAFF	TGTGCCACCCTGGGAGCGGGAACATCTGAAGCTTTCTTT